This passage covers 32 T cell receptor beta chains from one sample sequenced in a study of response to subunit inactivated influenza vaccine. TCRdb re-derived calls from the RT-PCR reads in MiXCR, one entry per CDR3 protein. The sample includes 200,000 to 250,000 distinct CDR3 sequences, 12% of them seen just once. The input for sequencing was non-naive T cells sorted from PBMCs, taken 14 days before vaccination. These receptors were taken from a man in his forties or fifties who received an inactivated influenza vaccine.

The genes are TRBV27 and TRBJ2-5; the D gene is possibly TRBD2 (6 bases). This CDR3 contains 14 residues. V was clipped by 2 bases and J by 2 bases, with 9 bases between them. The germline V gene has CDR1 MNHEY and CDR2 SMNVEV (reference sequence). The CDR3 region is CASSLQGGQETQYF. In DNA form, the CDR3 reads TGTGCCAGCAGTTTACAGGGAGGACAAGAGACCCAGTACTTC.

This clonotype was observed a handful of times. V gene TRBV4-2 combines with J gene TRBJ1-3, with TRBD1 matching 7 bases. V lost 1 base and J lost 2; bases outside the gene matches: 8. CDR3 length equals 17 residues. Per germline, CDR1 LGHNA and CDR2 YNFKEQ. CDR3 sequence: CASSQGMTGLAGNTIYF. CDR3 coding DNA: TGTGCCAGCAGCCAAGGAATGACAGGGTTGGCTGGAAACACCATATATTTT.

A few counts support this clonotype. This chain uses TRBV4-1 with TRBJ2-1, with 12 bases identical to TRBD2. The J segment lost 7 bases and the V segment lost 3 bases, leaving 4 bases of the junction unmatched. CDR3 length: 15 residues. Germline V lookup: CDR1 MGHRA, CDR2 YSYEKL. CDR3 in amino acids: CASSQPGLAGNEQFF. The CDR3 nucleotides are TGCGCCAGCAGCCAGCCGGGACTAGCGGGTAATGAGCAGTTCTTC.

The rearrangement joins TRBV12-3 or TRBV12-4 to TRBJ2-1; 10 nucleotides align to TRBD2. The CDR3 contains 16 residues. Germline trimming cut 2 bases from V and 2 bases from J; bases unmatched to any gene: 3. CDR3 sequence: CASSLSSGGAYNEQFF. CDR3 DNA sequence: TGTGCCAGCAGTTTATCTAGCGGGGGAGCCTACAATGAGCAGTTCTTC.

This clonotype was recorded many times. The J gene is TRBJ2-7, the V gene TRBV4-2; TRBD1 might be the D (6 bases). Germline lookup yields CDR1 LGHNA and CDR2 YNFKEQ. V lost 2 bases and J 0 bases, leaving 17 bases between the germline ends. The CDR3 spans 17 residues. CDR3 nucleotide sequence: TGTGCCAGCAGCCAAAACCTGGACAGATCTTTCTCCTACGAGCAGTACTTC. It specifies CASSQNLDRSFSYEQYF.

This clonotype was detected ten times or more. This chain uses TRBV20-1 with TRBJ2-3, with TRBD2 as a possible D gene (7 bases). This CDR3 comprises 11 residues. Looked up from germline, CDR1 is DFQATT and CDR2 is SNEGSKA (reference sequence). Trimming took off 6 bases at V and 6 bases at J, with 10 bases between the two ends. The CDR3 sequence: CSAAGADTQYF. The CDR3 nucleotides are TGCAGTGCCGCGGGGGCCGATACGCAGTATTTT.

This chain joins TRBV11-2 and TRBJ2-5; 11 bases match TRBD2. CDR1 is SGHAT, CDR2 FQNNGV, per germline. The trim removed 1 base at V and 1 base at J, leaving 8 bases unmatched. CDR3 size: 18 residues. For the CDR3, the DNA is TGTGCCAGCAGCTTAGGCCCTCTAGCGGGGGGCCTCCAAGAGACCCAGTACTTC. Translation: CASSLGPLAGGLQETQYF.

As concerns this clonotype: At one end the junction does not follow the germline gene, possibly because of a read error. The chain joins TRBV5-1 to TRBJ1-4; the match to TRBD1 covers 8 bases. Germline V gene lookup returns CDR1 SGHRS and CDR2 YFSETQ. This CDR3 region has 17 residues. The CDR3 region has the DNA TGCGCCAGCAGCTTGTCCCGGGACAGGAGTTCTAATGAAAAACTCTTTTTT. Protein: CASSLSRDRSSNEKLFF.

With respect to this clonotype: Just one base apart from a much larger clone, this may be a read error. The chain is built from TRBV3-1 and TRBJ2-1; TRBD1 matches 9 bases. Germline V gives CDR1 LGHDT, CDR2 YNNKEL (reference sequence). The CDR3 has 14 residues. J was trimmed by 9 bases and V by 5 bases; bases with no gene match: 8. CDR3 in amino acids: CASSSGTGFGEQFF. In nucleotides, the CDR3 is TGTGCCAGCAGCTCCGGGACAGGGTTTGGTGAGCAGTTCTTC.

The V and J genes are TRBV12-3 or TRBV12-4 and TRBJ2-2, with D uncertain. V was trimmed by 3 bases and J by 1 base, leaving 6 bases between them. The CDR3 length is 14 residues. The CDR3 DNA reads as TGTGCCAGCAGTTTGGAGCGGAACACCGGGGAGCTGTTTTTT. Protein: CASSLERNTGELFF.

This clonotype was counted only a few times. V gene TRBV7-2 combines with J gene TRBJ1-1; no firm D call. Germline lookup yields CDR1 SGHTA and CDR2 FQGNSA. CDR3 size: 14 residues. Trimming removed 3 bases from V and 4 bases from J, with 12 bases in between. CDR3 nucleotides: TGTGCCAGCAGCTTTGCGGGTGGAGGCACTGAAGCTTTCTTT. Amino acids: CASSFAGGGTEAFF.

This clonotype has only a few counts. The V gene is TRBV7-9, the J gene TRBJ1-1, with unresolved D. CDR1 is SEHNR and CDR2 is FQNEAQ in the germline V gene (reference sequence). Trimming left V 1 base short and J 1 base short, with 10 bases between. The CDR3 runs to 15 residues. CDR3 in amino acids: CASSLVGRSNTEAFF. The CDR3 DNA is TGTGCCAGCAGCTTAGTTGGCCGATCGAACACTGAAGCTTTCTTT.

This clonotype came up many times. This chain connects TRBV30 to TRBJ1-5; TRBD1 matches 7 bases. This CDR3 contains 13 residues. V gave up 4 bases and J gave up 2 bases; unmatched junction bases: 2. Looked up from germline, CDR1 is GTSNPN and CDR2 is SVGIG (reference sequence). The CDR3 sequence is CAWTGGGNQPQHF. The CDR3 nucleotides read TGTGCCTGGACAGGGGGTGGCAATCAGCCCCAGCATTTT.

Note on this clonotype: At one end, the junction sequence differs from germline, possibly due to a read error. CDR3 residues: CAISYRLAGGPGTDTQYF. In DNA form, the CDR3 reads TGTGCCATCAGCTACCGACTAGCGGGGGGACCTGGCACAGATACGCAGTATTTT. This sequence joins TRBV5-5 and TRBJ2-3; 13 positions agree with TRBD2. The CDR3 sequence is 18 residues long. The germline gives CDR1 SGHKS, CDR2 YYEKEE (reference sequence).

This clonotype was seen ten or more times. V and J are TRBV11-2 and TRBJ1-1, with D unresolved. Trimming removed 4 bases from V and 3 bases from J, with 9 bases in between. Germline values: CDR1 SGHAT, CDR2 FQNNGV. CDR3 length: 13 residues. DNA of the CDR3: TGTGCCAGCAGCTCCAGGACGGACACTGAAGCTTTCTTT. This sequence encodes CASSSRTDTEAFF.

The gene calls are TRBV11-2 and TRBJ2-7; 10 bases map to TRBD1. The junction had 5 bases not matched to a gene; V was cut back by 5 bases and J by 4 bases. This CDR3 has 14 amino acids. Germline CDR1 is SGHAT and CDR2 is FQNNGV. The CDR3 loop is CASSRDRGLYEQYF. The CDR3 nucleotides are TGTGCCAGCAGCCGGGACAGGGGCCTGTACGAGCAGTACTTC.

The rearrangement links TRBV28 to TRBJ2-5; TRBD1 might be the D (5 bases). V dropped 3 bases and J dropped 5 bases, with 13 bases sitting between them. CDR1 is MDHEN, CDR2 SYDVKM, per germline. The CDR3 contains 14 residues. The CDR3 loop reads CASSFTYSGETQYF. CDR3 nucleotide sequence: TGTGCCAGCAGTTTTACCTATTCAGGGGAGACCCAGTACTTC.

This clonotype has just a few counts. The rearrangement uses TRBV2 and TRBJ2-3; 8 bases are shared with TRBD1. The CDR3 covers 15 residues. The V segment lost 5 bases and the J segment 7 bases; nucleotides outside the gene matches: 11. Germline V gene data show CDR1 as SNHLY and CDR2 as FYNNEI. The CDR3, as DNA: TGTGCCAGCAGTCTACCTAGGACAGGGAGGTATACGCAGTATTTT. This gives the protein CASSLPRTGRYTQYF.

This clonotype was seen a handful of times. The rearrangement uses TRBV7-2 and TRBJ2-3; perhaps TRBD2 as D (5 bases). CDR3 length: 15 residues. From germline, CDR1 is SGHTA and CDR2 FQGNSA. V gave up 5 bases and J gave up 0 bases, with 12 bases separating them. This CDR3 is CASSATGSSTDTQYF. The CDR3 DNA sequence: TGTGCCAGCAGCGCAACGGGATCTAGCACAGATACGCAGTATTTT.

There are many counts of this clonotype. The chain recombines TRBV27 with TRBJ2-7; D not resolved. The CDR3 has 15 residues. V shed 5 bases and J shed 0 bases, with 14 bases lying between them. CDR1 is MNHEY, CDR2 SMNVEV, per germline (reference sequence). The CDR3 loop is CASSPLIPDSYEQYF. The DNA for the CDR3 is TGTGCCAGCAGTCCCTTGATCCCAGACTCCTACGAGCAGTACTTC.

This clonotype was counted only a few times. The chain links TRBV4-3 to TRBJ2-1, with TRBD2 matching over 7 bases. Germline trimming cut 0 bases from V and 7 bases from J; bases unmatched to any gene: 15. This CDR3 is built from 18 residues. CDR1 LGHNA and CDR2 YSLEER come from the germline V gene. The CDR3 reads CASSQEGPPAGVRNEQFF. CDR3 in DNA: TGCGCCAGCAGCCAAGAGGGCCCGCCGGCGGGGGTCCGGAATGAGCAGTTCTTC.

In the case of this clonotype: One end of the junction is discordant with germline, which a read error may explain. The J gene is TRBJ2-4, the V gene TRBV7-2; D not resolved. CDR1 SGHTA and CDR2 FQGNSA come from the germline V gene. CDR3 length: 11 amino acids. DNA for the CDR3: TGTGCCAGCAGCCCGGACCAAGTCCAGTCCTTC. Encoded protein: CASSPDQVQSF.

The table lists this clonotype with many counts. The chain recombines TRBV5-1 with TRBJ1-3; tentatively, D is TRBD1 (5 bases). The CDR3 contains 14 residues. The germline CDR1 and CDR2 sequences are SGHRS and YFSETQ. Trimming took 2 bases from V and 4 from J, leaving 10 bases between them. Here the CDR3 reads CASSFAGRGNTIYF. The CDR3 DNA is TGCGCCAGCAGCTTCGCAGGGCGCGGAAACACCATATATTTT. Looking up the rest from reference TRBV5-1 and TRBJ1-3 gives the full variable domain: KAGVTQTPRYLIKTRGQQVTLSCSPISGHRSVSWYQQTPGQGLQFLFEYFSETQRNKGNFPGRFSGRQFSNSRSEMNVSTLELGDSALYLCASSFAGRGNTIYFGEGSWLTVV.

Many counts were recorded for this clonotype. This chain links TRBV7-2 with TRBJ2-7; D remains unclear. Between the trimmed V and J ends, which lost 2 bases and 0 bases, there was a span of 8 bases. The CDR3 length is 14 residues. Germline V gene data show CDR1 as SGHTA and CDR2 as FQGNSA. CDR3 amino acids: CASSLNANSYEQYF. The CDR3 DNA sequence: TGTGCCAGCAGCTTAAACGCCAACTCCTACGAGCAGTACTTC.

The gene calls are TRBV27 and TRBJ2-2; TRBD1 is a possible D gene (6 bases). With 2 bases removed from V and 7 bases from J, the gap between germline ends came to 14 bases. From germline, CDR1 is MNHEY and CDR2 SMNVEV (reference sequence). This CDR3 is built from 15 residues. CDR3 DNA: TGTGCCAGCAGTTTACAGGGCAGGGGTATCGGGGAGCTGTTTTTT. Its protein is CASSLQGRGIGELFF.

This clonotype was observed at least ten times. The chain employs TRBV12-3 or TRBV12-4 and TRBJ2-1; D is uncertain. Trimming took off 4 bases at V and 4 bases at J, with 5 bases between the two ends. CDR3 length equals 12 residues. The CDR3 DNA reads as TGTGCCAGCAGTTCCCTATACAATGAGCAGTTCTTC. It specifies CASSSLYNEQFF.

This sequence joins TRBV4-2 and TRBJ2-2; a possible D gene is TRBD2 (7 bases). This CDR3 spans 17 amino acids. Germline loops: CDR1 LGHNA, CDR2 YNFKEQ. V lost 0 bases to trimming and J lost 0 bases, with 11 bases between them. Here the CDR3 reads CASSQEGGLTNTGELFF. Here the CDR3 DNA reads TGTGCCAGCAGCCAAGAAGGGGGACTAACGAACACCGGGGAGCTGTTTTTT.

This clonotype has a count of ten or more. The chain uses TRBV12-3 or TRBV12-4 and TRBJ1-1; 10 positions match TRBD1. The CDR3 has 15 amino acids. V gave up 3 bases and J gave up 4 bases; unmatched junction bases: 5. CDR3 in DNA: TGTGCCAGCAGTTTCAGGGGGACAGGGGTCACTGAAGCTTTCTTT. Encoded protein: CASSFRGTGVTEAFF.

This clonotype has ten or more counts. The chain carries TRBV5-1 and TRBJ1-2; D is unresolved. CDR3 length equals 15 residues. Trimming shortened V by 6 bases and J by 2 bases, and 17 bases separated the two germline ends. Germline values: CDR1 SGHRS, CDR2 YFSETQ. The CDR3 loop reads CASTPKGPPNYGYTF. In DNA, the CDR3 is TGCGCCAGCACCCCAAAAGGACCCCCAAACTATGGCTACACCTTC.

In its sample, this clonotype was seen many times. The CDR3 sequence is CASSQDWGREIYNEQFF. The CDR3 coding sequence is TGCGCCAGCAGCCAAGATTGGGGCAGAGAGATTTACAATGAGCAGTTCTTC. V and J are TRBV4-3 and TRBJ2-1, with a weak D call TRBD1 (5 bases). The germline gives CDR1 LGHNA, CDR2 YSLEER. This CDR3 spans 17 amino acids. The V and J ends lost 0 bases and 4 bases respectively, with 16 bases between them.

This clonotype was observed a handful of times. V usage is TRBV7-6 and J usage is TRBJ2-2; D may match TRBD1 or TRBD2 (7 bases each). The CDR3 contains 16 residues. Between the trimmed V and J ends, which lost 0 bases and 5 bases, there was a span of 13 bases. Germline CDR1 and CDR2: SGHVS and FNYEAQ. CDR3 residues: CASSLASRGGTGELFF. For the CDR3, the DNA is TGTGCCAGCAGCTTAGCGTCCAGGGGGGGGACCGGGGAGCTGTTTTTT.

The chain uses TRBV27 and TRBJ2-2; TRBD2 agrees at 8 bases. J was trimmed by 6 bases and V by 11 bases; bases with no gene match: 8. The CDR3 contains 13 residues. From germline, CDR1 is MNHEY and CDR2 SMNVEV (reference sequence). This CDR3 reads CAASGSSAGELFF. CDR3 in DNA: TGTGCCGCCAGCGGGAGTAGCGCCGGGGAGCTGTTTTTT.